The T cell receptor beta chain under discussion was sequenced for a study of blood T cell repertoires in COVID-19. Study-wide context: The origin of the acute and convalescent COVID-19 samples was the United States, Italy and Spain. T cells, B-cell-depleted T cells, or PBMCs provided the cDNA or gDNA that served as material.

CDR1 and CDR2 (germline): SNHLY, FYNNEI. The CDR3 totals 16 residues. With 8 bases clipped from V and 7 bases from J, the junction kept 12 bases outside the gene matches. In the original analysis: Estimation of nucleated cell counts relied on the amplification of reference gene primers. Using immunoSEQ multiplex PCR, the repertoire was profiled, and TCRdb retains in-frame clones only, with some absent. For V, J and clone size, that table is used; D and trimming come from the DNA. In the table there are roughly 250,000 clones, more than 60% of which are singletons. The chain uses TRBV2 and TRBJ1-6, with 9 bases that match TRBD1. Material: peripheral blood. The receptor was derived from a woman between 40 and 55 years old with active or convalescent COVID-19. This CDR3 reads CASEVTGGSRNSPLHF. The CDR3 nucleotides are TGTGCCAGCGAGGTTACAGGGGGCTCTCGGAATTCACCCCTCCACTTT. Filled out from reference TRBV2 and TRBJ1-6, the complete variable domain reads EPEVTQTPSHQVTQMGQEVILRCVPISNHLYFYWYRQILGQKVEFLVSFYNNEISEKSEIFDDQFSVERPDGSNFTLKIRSTKLEDSAMYFCASEVTGGSRNSPLHFGNGTRLTVT.